The clone carrying this T cell receptor (beta chain) was detected only a few times. Through a sample-barcoded 5' primer and a J-beta primer mix, a second PCR was run for roughly 6 to 12 cycles. TCRdb recomputed calls from the 5' RACE reads with MiXCR, one row per CDR3 protein. The sample shows about 1.4 million distinct CDR3 sequences, roughly 64% of them seen only once. This specimen belongs to a study of blood T cells in healthy people across ages. This CDR3 contains 14 residues. Trimming removed 0 bases from V and 3 bases from J; junction bases left unmatched: 0. The germline gives CDR1 MNHNY, CDR2 SVGAGI (reference sequence).

The genes are TRBV6-6 and TRBJ1-2, with 8 bases lining up with TRBD1. Input material: blood. The sequence was collected from a man between 18 and 29 years old in good health. Here the CDR3 reads CASSYSDRDYGYTF. In nucleotides, the CDR3 is TGTGCCAGCAGTTACTCGGACAGGGACTATGGCTACACCTTC.